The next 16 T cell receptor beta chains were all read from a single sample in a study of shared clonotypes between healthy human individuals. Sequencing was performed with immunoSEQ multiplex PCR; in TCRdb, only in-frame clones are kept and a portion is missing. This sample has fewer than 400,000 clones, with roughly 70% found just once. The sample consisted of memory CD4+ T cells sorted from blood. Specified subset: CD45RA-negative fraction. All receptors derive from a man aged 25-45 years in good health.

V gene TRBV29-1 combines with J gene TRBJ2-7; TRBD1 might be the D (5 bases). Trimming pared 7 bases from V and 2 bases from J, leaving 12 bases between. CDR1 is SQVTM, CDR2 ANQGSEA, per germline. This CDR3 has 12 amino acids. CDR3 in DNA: TGCAGCGCAGCGACAGCCACCTACGAGCAGTACTTC. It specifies CSAATATYEQYF.

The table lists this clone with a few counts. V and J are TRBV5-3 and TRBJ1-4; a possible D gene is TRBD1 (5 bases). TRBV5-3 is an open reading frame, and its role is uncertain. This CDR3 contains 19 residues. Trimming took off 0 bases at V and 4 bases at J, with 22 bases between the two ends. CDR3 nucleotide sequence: TGTGCCAGAAGCTTGGAGATCAGGGACCGAGGGCAAGGTAATGAAAAACTGTTTTTT. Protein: CARSLEIRDRGQGNEKLFF.

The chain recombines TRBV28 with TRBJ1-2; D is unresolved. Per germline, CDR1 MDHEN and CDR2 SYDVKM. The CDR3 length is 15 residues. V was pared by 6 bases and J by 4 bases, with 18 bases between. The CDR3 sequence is CASRLSGGYGYGYTF. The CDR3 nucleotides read TGTGCCAGCAGGCTCTCCGGAGGGTATGGCTATGGCTACACCTTC.

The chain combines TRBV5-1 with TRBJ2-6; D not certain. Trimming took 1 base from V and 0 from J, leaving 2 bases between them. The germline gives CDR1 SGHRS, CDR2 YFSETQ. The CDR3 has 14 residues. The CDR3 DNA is TGCGCCAGCAGCTTGATCTCTGGGGCCAACGTCCTGACTTTC. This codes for CASSLISGANVLTF.

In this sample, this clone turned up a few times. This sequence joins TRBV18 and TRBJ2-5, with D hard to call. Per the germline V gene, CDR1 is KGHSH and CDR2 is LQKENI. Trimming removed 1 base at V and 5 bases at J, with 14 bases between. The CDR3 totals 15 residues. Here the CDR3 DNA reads TGTGCCAGCTCACCACGCTTAACCGATGTCGAGACCCAGTACTTC. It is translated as CASSPRLTDVETQYF. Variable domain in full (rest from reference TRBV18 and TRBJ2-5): NAGVMQNPRHLVRRRGQEARLRCSPMKGHSHVYWYRQLPEEGLKFMVYLQKENIIDESGMPKERFSAEFPKEGPSILRIQQVVRGDSAAYFCASSPRLTDVETQYFGPGTRLLVL.

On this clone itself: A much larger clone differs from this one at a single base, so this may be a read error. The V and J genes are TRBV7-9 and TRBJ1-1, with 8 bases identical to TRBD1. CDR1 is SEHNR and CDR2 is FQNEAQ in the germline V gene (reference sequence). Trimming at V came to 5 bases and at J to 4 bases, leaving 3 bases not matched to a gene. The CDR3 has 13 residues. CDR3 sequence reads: CASSLTGGTEAFF. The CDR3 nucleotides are TGTGCCAGCAGCCTTACAGGGGGCACTGAAGCTTTCTTT.

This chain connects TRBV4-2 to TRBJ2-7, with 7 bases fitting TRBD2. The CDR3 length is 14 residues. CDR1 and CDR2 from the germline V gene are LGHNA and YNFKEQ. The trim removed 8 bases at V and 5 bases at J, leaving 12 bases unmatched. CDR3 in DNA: TGTGCCAGCCAAGCTAGCGGAATTTCTGACGAGCAGTACTTC. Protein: CASQASGISDEQYF.

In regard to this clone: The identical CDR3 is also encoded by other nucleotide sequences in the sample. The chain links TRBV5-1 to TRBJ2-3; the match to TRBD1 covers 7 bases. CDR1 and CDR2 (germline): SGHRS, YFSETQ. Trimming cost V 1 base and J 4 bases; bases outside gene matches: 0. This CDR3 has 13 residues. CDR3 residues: CASSLQGADTQYF. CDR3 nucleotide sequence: TGCGCCAGCAGCTTGCAGGGGGCAGATACGCAGTATTTT.

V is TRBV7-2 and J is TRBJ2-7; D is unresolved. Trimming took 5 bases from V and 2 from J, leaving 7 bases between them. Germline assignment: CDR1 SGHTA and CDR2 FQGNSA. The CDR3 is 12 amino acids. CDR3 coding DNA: TGTGCCAGCAGCCGTCCTGCCTACGAGCAGTACTTC. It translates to CASSRPAYEQYF.

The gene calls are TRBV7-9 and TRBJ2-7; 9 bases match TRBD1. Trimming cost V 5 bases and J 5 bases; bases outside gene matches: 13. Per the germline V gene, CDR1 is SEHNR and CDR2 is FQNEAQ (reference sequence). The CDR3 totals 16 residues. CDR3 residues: CASSRTGGQGYHEQYF. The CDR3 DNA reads TGTGCCAGCAGCAGGACGGGTGGACAGGGGTACCACGAGCAGTACTTC.

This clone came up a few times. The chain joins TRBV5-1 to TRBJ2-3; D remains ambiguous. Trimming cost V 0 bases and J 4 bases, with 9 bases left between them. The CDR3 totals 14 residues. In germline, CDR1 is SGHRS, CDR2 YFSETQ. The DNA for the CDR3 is TGCGCCAGCAGCTTGGTAACTGACTCAGATACGCAGTATTTT. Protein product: CASSLVTDSDTQYF.

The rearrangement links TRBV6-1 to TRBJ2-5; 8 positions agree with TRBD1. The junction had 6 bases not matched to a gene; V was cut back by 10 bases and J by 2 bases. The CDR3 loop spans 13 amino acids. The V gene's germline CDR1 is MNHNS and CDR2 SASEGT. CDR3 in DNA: TGTGCCACCAGACAGGGGCATCAAGAGACCCAGTACTTC. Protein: CATRQGHQETQYF.

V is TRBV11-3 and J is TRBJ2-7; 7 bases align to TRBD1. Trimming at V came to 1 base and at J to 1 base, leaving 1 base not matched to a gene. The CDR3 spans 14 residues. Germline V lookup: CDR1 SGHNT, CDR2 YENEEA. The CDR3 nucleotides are TGTGCCAGCAGCTTAGTGGGACAGTCCTACGAGCAGTACTTC. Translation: CASSLVGQSYEQYF.

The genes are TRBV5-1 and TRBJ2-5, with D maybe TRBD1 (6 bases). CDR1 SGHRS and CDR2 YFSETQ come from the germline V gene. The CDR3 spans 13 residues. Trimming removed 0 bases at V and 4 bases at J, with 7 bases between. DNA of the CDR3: TGCGCCAGCAGCTTGGGGGGGCGAGAGACCCAGTACTTC. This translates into CASSLGGRETQYF. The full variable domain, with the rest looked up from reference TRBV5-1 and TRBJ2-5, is KAGVTQTPRYLIKTRGQQVTLSCSPISGHRSVSWYQQTPGQGLQFLFEYFSETQRNKGNFPGRFSGRQFSNSRSEMNVSTLELGDSALYLCASSLGGRETQYFGPGTRLLVL.

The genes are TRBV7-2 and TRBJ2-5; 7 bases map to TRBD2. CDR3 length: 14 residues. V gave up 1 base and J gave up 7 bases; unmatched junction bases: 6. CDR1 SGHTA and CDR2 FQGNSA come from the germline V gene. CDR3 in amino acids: CASSLGRLAGTQYF. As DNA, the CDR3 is TGTGCCAGCAGCTTAGGAAGACTAGCAGGGACCCAGTACTTC.

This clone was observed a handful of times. This chain's CDR3 is CASSSGGRSYEQYF. The CDR3 nucleotides are TGCGCCAGCTCCTCCGGCGGACGATCCTACGAGCAGTACTTC. The chain combines TRBV5-1 with TRBJ2-7, with no clear D. This CDR3 has 14 residues. Trimming removed 7 bases from V and 1 base from J, with 15 bases in between. Looked up from germline, CDR1 is SGHRS and CDR2 is YFSETQ.